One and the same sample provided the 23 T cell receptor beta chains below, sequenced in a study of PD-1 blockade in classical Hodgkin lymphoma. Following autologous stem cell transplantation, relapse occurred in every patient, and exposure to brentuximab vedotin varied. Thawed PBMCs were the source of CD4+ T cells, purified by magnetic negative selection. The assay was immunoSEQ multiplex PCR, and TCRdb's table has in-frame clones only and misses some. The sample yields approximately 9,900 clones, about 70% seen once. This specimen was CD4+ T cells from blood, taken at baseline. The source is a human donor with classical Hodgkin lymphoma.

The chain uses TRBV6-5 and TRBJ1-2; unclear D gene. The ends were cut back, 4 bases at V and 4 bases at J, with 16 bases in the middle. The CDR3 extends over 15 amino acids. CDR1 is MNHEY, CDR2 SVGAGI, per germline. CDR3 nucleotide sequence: TGTGCCAGCAGTTCCCCGGGAGGTTGGGGCTATGGCTACACCTTC. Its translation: CASSSPGGWGYGYTF.

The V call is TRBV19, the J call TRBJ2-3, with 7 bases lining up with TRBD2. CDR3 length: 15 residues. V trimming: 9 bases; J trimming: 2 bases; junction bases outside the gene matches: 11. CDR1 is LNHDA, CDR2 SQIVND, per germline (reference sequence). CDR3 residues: CASLSGAGPTDTQYF. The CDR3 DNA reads TGTGCCAGCCTCAGCGGGGCAGGGCCCACAGATACGCAGTATTTT.

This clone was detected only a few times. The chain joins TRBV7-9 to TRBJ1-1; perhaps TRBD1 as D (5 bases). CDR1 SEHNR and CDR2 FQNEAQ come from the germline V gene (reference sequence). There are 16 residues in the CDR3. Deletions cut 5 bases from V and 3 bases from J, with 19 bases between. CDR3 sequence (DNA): TGTGCCAGCAGCGGTCGGGGGGAAGGTACTTACACTGAAGCTTTCTTT. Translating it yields CASSGRGEGTYTEAFF.

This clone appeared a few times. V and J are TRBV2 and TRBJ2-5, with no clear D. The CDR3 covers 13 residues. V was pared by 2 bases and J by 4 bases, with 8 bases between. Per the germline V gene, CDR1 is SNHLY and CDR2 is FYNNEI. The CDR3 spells CASSERRRETQYF. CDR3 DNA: TGTGCCAGCAGTGAACGGCGTAGAGAGACCCAGTACTTC.

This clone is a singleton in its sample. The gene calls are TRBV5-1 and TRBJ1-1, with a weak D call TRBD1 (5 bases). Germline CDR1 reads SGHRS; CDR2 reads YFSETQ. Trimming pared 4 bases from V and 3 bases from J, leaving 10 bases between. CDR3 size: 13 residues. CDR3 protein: CASSGIGDTEAFF. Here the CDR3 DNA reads TGCGCCAGCAGCGGGATAGGGGACACTGAAGCTTTCTTT. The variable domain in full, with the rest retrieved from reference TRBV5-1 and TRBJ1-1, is KAGVTQTPRYLIKTRGQQVTLSCSPISGHRSVSWYQQTPGQGLQFLFEYFSETQRNKGNFPGRFSGRQFSNSRSEMNVSTLELGDSALYLCASSGIGDTEAFFGQGTRLTVV.

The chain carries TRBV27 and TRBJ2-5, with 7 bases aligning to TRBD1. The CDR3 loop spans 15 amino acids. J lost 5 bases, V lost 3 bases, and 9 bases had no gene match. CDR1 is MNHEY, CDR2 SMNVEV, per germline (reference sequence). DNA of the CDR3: TGTGCCAGCAGTTTTACCCAGGGGGTGGTGGAGACCCAGTACTTC. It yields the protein CASSFTQGVVETQYF.

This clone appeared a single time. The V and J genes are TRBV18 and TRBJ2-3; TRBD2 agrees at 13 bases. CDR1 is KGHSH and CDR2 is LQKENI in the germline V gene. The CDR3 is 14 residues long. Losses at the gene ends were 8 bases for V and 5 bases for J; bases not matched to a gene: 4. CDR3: CASTGTSGIDTQYF. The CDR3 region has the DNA TGTGCCAGCACCGGGACTAGCGGGATAGATACGCAGTATTTT.

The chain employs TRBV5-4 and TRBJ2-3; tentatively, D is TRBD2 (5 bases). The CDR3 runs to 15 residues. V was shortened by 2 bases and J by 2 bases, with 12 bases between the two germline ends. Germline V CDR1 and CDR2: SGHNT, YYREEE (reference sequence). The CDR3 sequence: CASSLTRGYTDTQYF. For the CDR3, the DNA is TGTGCCAGCAGCTTAACCCGGGGTTACACAGATACGCAGTATTTT.

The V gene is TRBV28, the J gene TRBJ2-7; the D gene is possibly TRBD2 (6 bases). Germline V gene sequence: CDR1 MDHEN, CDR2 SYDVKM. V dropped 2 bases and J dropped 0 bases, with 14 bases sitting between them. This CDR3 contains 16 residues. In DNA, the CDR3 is TGTGCCAGCAGTTTAGGGTGGGACTGGAGCTCCTACGAGCAGTACTTC. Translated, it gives CASSLGWDWSSYEQYF.

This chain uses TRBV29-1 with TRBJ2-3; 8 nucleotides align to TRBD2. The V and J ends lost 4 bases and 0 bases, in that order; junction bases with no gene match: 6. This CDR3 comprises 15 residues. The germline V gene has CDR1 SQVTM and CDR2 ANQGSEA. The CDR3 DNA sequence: TGCAGCGTTGTGATAGCGGGACCTAGCACAGATACGCAGTATTTT. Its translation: CSVVIAGPSTDTQYF.

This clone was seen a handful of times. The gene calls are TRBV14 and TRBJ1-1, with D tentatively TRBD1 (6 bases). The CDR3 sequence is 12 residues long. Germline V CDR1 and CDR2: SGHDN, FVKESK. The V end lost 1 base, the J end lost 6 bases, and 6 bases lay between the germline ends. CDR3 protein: CASSQGTAEAFF. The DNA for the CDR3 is TGTGCCAGCAGCCAAGGGACAGCTGAAGCTTTCTTT.

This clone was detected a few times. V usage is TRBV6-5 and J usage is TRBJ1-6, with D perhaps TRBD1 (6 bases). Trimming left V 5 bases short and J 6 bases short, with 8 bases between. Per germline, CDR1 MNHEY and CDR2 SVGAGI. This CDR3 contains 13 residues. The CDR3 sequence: CASSQGLNSPLHF. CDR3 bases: TGTGCCAGCAGTCAGGGGCTTAATTCACCCCTCCACTTT.

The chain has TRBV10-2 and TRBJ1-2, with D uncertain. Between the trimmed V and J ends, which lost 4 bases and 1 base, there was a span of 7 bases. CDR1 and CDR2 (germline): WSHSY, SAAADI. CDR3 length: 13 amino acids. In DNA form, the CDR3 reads TGCGCCAGCAGTGGTGGGATTAACTATGGCTACACCTTC. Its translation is CASSGGINYGYTF.

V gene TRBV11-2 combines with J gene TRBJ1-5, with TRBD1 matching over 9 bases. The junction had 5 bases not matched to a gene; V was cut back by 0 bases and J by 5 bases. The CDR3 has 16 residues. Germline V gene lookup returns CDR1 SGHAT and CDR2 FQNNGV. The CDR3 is CASSLDAGTGHQPQHF. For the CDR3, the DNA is TGTGCCAGCAGCTTAGACGCCGGGACAGGGCATCAGCCCCAGCATTTT.

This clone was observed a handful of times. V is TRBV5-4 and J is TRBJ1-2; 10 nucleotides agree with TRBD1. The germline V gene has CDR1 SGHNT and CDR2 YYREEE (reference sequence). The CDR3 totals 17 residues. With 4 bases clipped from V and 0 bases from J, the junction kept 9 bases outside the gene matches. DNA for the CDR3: TGTGCCAGCAGCCCGGGACAGGGGACCCCTTCTAACTATGGCTACACCTTC. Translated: CASSPGQGTPSNYGYTF.

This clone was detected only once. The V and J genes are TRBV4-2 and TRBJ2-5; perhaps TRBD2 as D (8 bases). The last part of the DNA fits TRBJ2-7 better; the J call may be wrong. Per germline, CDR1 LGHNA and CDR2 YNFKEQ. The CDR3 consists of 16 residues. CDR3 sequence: CASSQVPGLGGDEQYF. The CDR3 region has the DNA TGTGCCAGCAGCCAAGTCCCGGGACTAGGGGGCGACGAGCAGTACTTC.

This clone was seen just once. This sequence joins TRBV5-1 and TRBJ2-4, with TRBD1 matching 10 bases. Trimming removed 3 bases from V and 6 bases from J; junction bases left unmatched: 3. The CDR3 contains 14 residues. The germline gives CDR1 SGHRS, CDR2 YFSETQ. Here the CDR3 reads CASSSRDRGNIQYF. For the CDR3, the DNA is TGCGCCAGCAGCTCCCGGGACAGGGGAAACATTCAGTACTTC. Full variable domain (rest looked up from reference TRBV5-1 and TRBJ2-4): KAGVTQTPRYLIKTRGQQVTLSCSPISGHRSVSWYQQTPGQGLQFLFEYFSETQRNKGNFPGRFSGRQFSNSRSEMNVSTLELGDSALYLCASSSRDRGNIQYFGAGTRLSVL.

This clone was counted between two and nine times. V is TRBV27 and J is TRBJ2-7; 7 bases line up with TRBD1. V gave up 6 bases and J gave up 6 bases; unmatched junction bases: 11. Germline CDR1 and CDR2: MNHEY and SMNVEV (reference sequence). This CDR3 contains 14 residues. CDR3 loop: CASSPKGALGEQYF. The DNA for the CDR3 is TGTGCCAGCAGCCCCAAGGGGGCCCTCGGCGAGCAGTACTTC.

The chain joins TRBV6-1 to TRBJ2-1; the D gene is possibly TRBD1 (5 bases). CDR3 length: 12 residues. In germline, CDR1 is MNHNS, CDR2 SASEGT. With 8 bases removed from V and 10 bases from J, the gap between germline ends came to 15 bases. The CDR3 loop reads CASSLFSGEQFF. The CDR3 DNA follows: TGTGCCAGCTCCCTCTTTTCAGGGGAGCAGTTCTTC.

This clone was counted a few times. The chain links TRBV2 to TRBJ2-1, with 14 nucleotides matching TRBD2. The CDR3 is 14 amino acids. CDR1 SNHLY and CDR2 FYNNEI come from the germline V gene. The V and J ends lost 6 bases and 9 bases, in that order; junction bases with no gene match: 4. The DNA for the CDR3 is TGTGCCAGCAGGGGACTAGCGGGAGTTCCTGAGCAGTTCTTC. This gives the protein CASRGLAGVPEQFF.

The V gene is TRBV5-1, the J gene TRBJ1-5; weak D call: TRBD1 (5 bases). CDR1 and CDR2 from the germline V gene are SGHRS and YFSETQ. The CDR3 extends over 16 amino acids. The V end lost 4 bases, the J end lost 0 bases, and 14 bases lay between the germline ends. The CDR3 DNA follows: TGCGCCAGCAGCCCGGGGCCAAGGGATAGCAATCAGCCCCAGCATTTT. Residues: CASSPGPRDSNQPQHF.

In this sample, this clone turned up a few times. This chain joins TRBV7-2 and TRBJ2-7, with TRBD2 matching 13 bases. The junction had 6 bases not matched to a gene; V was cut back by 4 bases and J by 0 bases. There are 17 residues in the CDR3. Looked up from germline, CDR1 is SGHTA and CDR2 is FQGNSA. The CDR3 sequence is CASSSGLAGMSSYEQYF. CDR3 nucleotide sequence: TGTGCCAGCAGCTCGGGACTAGCGGGGATGAGCTCCTACGAGCAGTACTTC.

The CDR3 region has the DNA TGTGCCAGCACTGGCGAGGGGGCCTTTACGCAGCCCCAGCATTTT. This sequence encodes CASTGEGAFTQPQHF. The rearrangement links TRBV2 to TRBJ1-5; TRBD1 aligns across 7 bases. Germline V gives CDR1 SNHLY, CDR2 FYNNEI. The CDR3 is 15 amino acids. V was pared by 7 bases and J by 7 bases, with 13 bases of the junction left unmatched.